Presented here are 2 T cell receptor beta chains from one specimen sequenced in a study of T cells in Graves' hyperthyroidism and ophthalmopathy. Researchers took RNA transcripts and amplified the TCR beta CDR3 regions from them. TCR CDR3 underwent first-round RT-PCR with the HTBI primer set. TCRdb used MiXCR to reprocess the multiplex PCR reads, holding one entry per CDR3 protein. In the table there are about 180,000 distinct CDR3 sequences, approximately 15% of which are singletons. What was sequenced was blood. Receptor source: a woman aged 45-65 years with Graves' hyperthyroidism.

This clonotype was observed at least ten times. This rearrangement joins TRBV7-3 to TRBJ2-7, with a weak D call TRBD1 (6 bases). Germline V gene sequence: CDR1 SGHTA, CDR2 FQGTGA. This CDR3 is 15 amino acids long. Trimming took off 6 bases at V and 1 base at J, with 16 bases between the two ends. The CDR3 sequence is CASSLDRTASYEQYF. As DNA, the CDR3 is TGTGCCAGCAGTCTAGACAGGACAGCTTCCTACGAGCAGTACTTC.

This clonotype came up many times. The J gene is TRBJ2-3, the V gene TRBV20-1; D remains ambiguous. Trimming stripped 5 bases from V and 1 base from J, with 10 bases between. Germline V gene lookup returns CDR1 DFQATT and CDR2 SNEGSKA (reference sequence). CDR3 size: 13 residues. The CDR3 sequence is CSAGNSGTDTQYF. CDR3 coding DNA: TGCAGTGCTGGGAACAGCGGCACAGATACGCAGTATTTT.